A single sample is the source of the 10 T cell receptor beta chains below, sequenced in a study of shared clonotypes between healthy human individuals. The repertoire was sequenced with immunoSEQ multiplex PCR; TCRdb's copy has only in-frame clones and lacks some. Of 2 million to 2.5 million clones in the sample, around 93% were seen once. The sample consisted of naive CD4+ T cells from PBMCs. Subset: CD45RA+ positively selected. The source is a man between 18 and 29 years old in good health. Some clones in this sample may be carry-over from other donors' samples.

The V call is TRBV28, the J call TRBJ2-3; TRBD2 might be the D (5 bases). The CDR3 totals 16 residues. V dropped 5 bases and J dropped 3 bases, with 18 bases sitting between them. Germline assignment: CDR1 MDHEN and CDR2 SYDVKM. The CDR3 sequence is CASSGVWTGWTDTQYF. The CDR3 DNA is TGTGCCAGCAGTGGGGTTTGGACTGGATGGACAGATACGCAGTATTTT.

This clone was observed once. The V and J genes are TRBV2 and TRBJ1-4; weak D call: TRBD1 (5 bases). Germline CDR1 SNHLY, CDR2 FYNNEI. V was shortened by 1 base and J by 5 bases, with 11 bases between the two germline ends. This CDR3 contains 15 residues. This CDR3 reads CASSEEGQKNEKLFF. DNA for the CDR3: TGTGCCAGCAGTGAAGAGGGGCAGAAAAATGAAAAACTGTTTTTT. The variable domain in full, with the rest retrieved from reference TRBV2 and TRBJ1-4, is EPEVTQTPSHQVTQMGQEVILRCVPISNHLYFYWYRQILGQKVEFLVSFYNNEISEKSEIFDDQFSVERPDGSNFTLKIRSTKLEDSAMYFCASSEEGQKNEKLFFGSGTQLSVL.

V is TRBV6-5 and J is TRBJ2-5; tentatively, D is TRBD2 (5 bases). Looked up from germline, CDR1 is MNHEY and CDR2 is SVGAGI. Trimming shortened V by 5 bases and J by 2 bases, and 15 bases separated the two germline ends. CDR3 length equals 15 residues. The CDR3 protein is CASSRRTGGQETQYF. The CDR3 DNA follows: TGTGCCAGCAGTCGCCGGACCGGCGGGCAAGAGACCCAGTACTTC.

In this sample, this clone turned up a few times. Within the sample, other DNA sequences also encode this same CDR3. V gene TRBV5-1 combines with J gene TRBJ2-1, with 9 bases that match TRBD2. V shed 0 bases and J 4 bases; nucleotides not matched to a gene: 2. This CDR3 spans 15 amino acids. The germline CDR1 and CDR2 sequences are SGHRS and YFSETQ. CDR3 sequence: CASSLGLAAYNEQFF. Written as DNA, the CDR3 is TGCGCCAGCAGCTTGGGACTAGCGGCTTACAATGAGCAGTTCTTC.

CDR3 bases: TGTGCCAGCCAGGGAGTAGAAGCGGGGAACACAGATACGCAGTATTTT. It translates to CASQGVEAGNTDTQYF. This rearrangement joins TRBV27 to TRBJ2-3; 7 positions agree with TRBD2. V gave up 8 bases and J gave up 2 bases; unmatched junction bases: 13. Germline CDR1 is MNHEY and CDR2 is SMNVEV (reference sequence). This CDR3 region has 16 residues.

This chain links TRBV7-9 with TRBJ2-1; the match to TRBD2 covers 7 bases. The J segment lost 4 bases and the V segment lost 6 bases, leaving 9 bases of the junction unmatched. The CDR3 contains 15 residues. CDR1 SEHNR and CDR2 FQNEAQ come from the germline V gene (reference sequence). As DNA, the CDR3 is TGTGCCAGCAGACCCGAGCTAGCGGTATACAATGAGCAGTTCTTC. Residues: CASRPELAVYNEQFF.

This clone was recorded once. V usage is TRBV6-6 and J usage is TRBJ1-4; the D gene is possibly TRBD1 (5 bases). Germline CDR1 is MNHNY and CDR2 is SVGAGI (reference sequence). The CDR3 runs 15 residues. Trimming took off 3 bases at V and 10 bases at J, with 18 bases between the two ends. This chain's CDR3 is CASSYAPRTGGKLFF. Written as DNA, the CDR3 is TGTGCCAGCAGTTATGCCCCCAGAACAGGAGGAAAACTGTTTTTT.

This clone was recorded once. The J gene is TRBJ2-3, the V gene TRBV7-2; TRBD2 is a possible D gene (7 bases). V shed 2 bases and J shed 1 base, with 10 bases lying between them. Germline V CDR1 and CDR2: SGHTA, FQGNSA. This CDR3 has 15 amino acids. This chain's CDR3 is CASSLLGGRTDTQYF. The CDR3 DNA follows: TGTGCCAGCAGCTTACTCGGGGGGCGCACAGATACGCAGTATTTT.

The chain is built from TRBV28 and TRBJ2-5; possible D gene TRBD1, 6 bases. Germline assignment: CDR1 MDHEN and CDR2 SYDVKM. V dropped 3 bases and J dropped 2 bases, with 10 bases sitting between them. This CDR3 has 14 amino acids. CDR3 protein: CASSFAGEQETQYF. For the CDR3, the DNA is TGTGCCAGCAGTTTCGCAGGGGAACAAGAGACCCAGTACTTC.

V is TRBV7-8 and J is TRBJ2-1, with D hard to call. Deletions cut 0 bases from V and 12 bases from J, with 15 bases between. Germline CDR1 is SGHVS and CDR2 is FQNEAQ. This CDR3 has 14 amino acids. The CDR3 is CASSLASREIGQFF. In nucleotides, the CDR3 is TGTGCCAGCAGCTTAGCTTCAAGAGAAATAGGGCAGTTCTTC. Full variable domain (rest looked up from reference TRBV7-8 and TRBJ2-1): GAGVSQSPRYKVAKRGQDVALRCDPISGHVSLFWYQQALGQGPEFLTYFQNEAQLDKSGLPSDRFFAERPEGSVSTLKIQRTQQEDSAVYLCASSLASREIGQFFGPGTRLTVL.